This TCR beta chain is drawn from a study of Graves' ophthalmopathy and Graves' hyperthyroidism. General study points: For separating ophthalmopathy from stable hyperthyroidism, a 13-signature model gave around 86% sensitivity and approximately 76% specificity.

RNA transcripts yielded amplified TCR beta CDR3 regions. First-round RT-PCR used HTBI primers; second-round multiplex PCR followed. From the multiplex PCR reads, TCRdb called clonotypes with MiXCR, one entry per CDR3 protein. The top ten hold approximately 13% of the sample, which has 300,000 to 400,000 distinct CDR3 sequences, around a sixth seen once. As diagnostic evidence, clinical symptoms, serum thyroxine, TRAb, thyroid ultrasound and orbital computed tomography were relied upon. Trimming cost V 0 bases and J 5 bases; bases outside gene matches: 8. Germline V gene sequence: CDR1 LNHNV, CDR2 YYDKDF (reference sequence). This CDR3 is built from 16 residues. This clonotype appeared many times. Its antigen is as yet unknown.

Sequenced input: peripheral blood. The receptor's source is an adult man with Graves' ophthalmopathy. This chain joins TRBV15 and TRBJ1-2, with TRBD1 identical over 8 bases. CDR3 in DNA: TGTGCCACCAGCAGAGATCTGGCGGACAGGGCATATGGCTACACCTTC. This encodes CATSRDLADRAYGYTF.